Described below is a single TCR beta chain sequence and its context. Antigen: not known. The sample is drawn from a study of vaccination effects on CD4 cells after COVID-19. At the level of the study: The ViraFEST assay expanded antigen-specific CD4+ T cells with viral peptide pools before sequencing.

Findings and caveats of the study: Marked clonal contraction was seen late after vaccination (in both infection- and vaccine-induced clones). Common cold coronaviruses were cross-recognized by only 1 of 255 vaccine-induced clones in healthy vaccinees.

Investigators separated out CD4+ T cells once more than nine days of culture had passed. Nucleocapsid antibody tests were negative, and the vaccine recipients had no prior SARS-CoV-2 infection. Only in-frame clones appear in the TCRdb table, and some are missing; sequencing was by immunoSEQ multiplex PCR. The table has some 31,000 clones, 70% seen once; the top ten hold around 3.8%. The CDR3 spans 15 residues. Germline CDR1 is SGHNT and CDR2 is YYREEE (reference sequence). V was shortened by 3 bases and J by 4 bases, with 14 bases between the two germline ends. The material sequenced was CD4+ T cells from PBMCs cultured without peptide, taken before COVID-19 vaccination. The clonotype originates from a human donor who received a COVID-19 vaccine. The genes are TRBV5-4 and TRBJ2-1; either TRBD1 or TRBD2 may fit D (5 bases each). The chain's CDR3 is CASSSRLGVYNEQFF. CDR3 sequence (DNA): TGTGCCAGCAGCTCCAGGTTGGGGGTTTACAATGAGCAGTTCTTC.